The entry below describes one T cell receptor beta chain. CDR3 length: 14 amino acids. Germline V CDR1 and CDR2: SGHRS, YFSETQ. With 6 bases clipped from V and 5 bases from J, the junction kept 6 bases outside the gene matches. This specimen belongs to a study of blood T cells in healthy people across ages. A second PCR, run for about 7 to 11 cycles, used a sample-barcoded 5' primer plus a J-beta primer mix. TCRdb used MiXCR to reprocess the 5' RACE reads, holding one entry per CDR3 protein. The sample has approximately 600,000 distinct CDR3 sequences; 58% are singletons. The chain links TRBV5-1 to TRBJ2-5, with 11 bases identical to TRBD2. This receptor was taken from a man in his fifties or sixties in good health. Sequences were obtained from blood. The CDR3 region is CASTTSGVTETQYF. CDR3 bases: TGCGCCAGCACGACTAGCGGGGTGACGGAGACCCAGTACTTC.